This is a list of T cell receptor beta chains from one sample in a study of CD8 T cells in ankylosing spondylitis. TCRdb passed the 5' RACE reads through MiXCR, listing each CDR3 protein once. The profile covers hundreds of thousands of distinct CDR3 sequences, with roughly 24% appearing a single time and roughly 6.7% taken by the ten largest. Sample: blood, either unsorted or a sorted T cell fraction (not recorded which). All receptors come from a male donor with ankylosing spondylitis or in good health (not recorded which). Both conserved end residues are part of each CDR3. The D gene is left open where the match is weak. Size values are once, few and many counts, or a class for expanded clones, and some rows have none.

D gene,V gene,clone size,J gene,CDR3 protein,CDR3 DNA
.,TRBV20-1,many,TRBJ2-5,CSARDPKGRETQYF,TGCAGTGCTAGAGATCCAAAGGGGCGGGAGACCCAGTACTTC
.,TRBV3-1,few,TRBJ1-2,CASSNRDRTNYGYTF,TGTGCCAGCAGCAACCGGGACCGAACTAACTATGGCTACACCTTC
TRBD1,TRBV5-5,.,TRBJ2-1,CASSLDVGTAWSFF,TGTGCCAGCAGCTTGGATGTGGGGACAGCATGGTCGTTCTTC
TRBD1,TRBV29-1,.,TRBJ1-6,CSVSDRGFNSPLHF,TGCAGCGTGTCGGACAGGGGATTTAATTCACCCCTCCACTTT
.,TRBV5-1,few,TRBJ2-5,CASSAQALGLRETQYF,TGCGCCAGCAGCGCCCAAGCGTTGGGGCTGAGAGAGACCCAGTACTTC
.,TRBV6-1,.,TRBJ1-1,CASSVFRADTEAFF,TGTGCCAGCAGTGTGTTCAGGGCCGACACTGAAGCTTTCTTT
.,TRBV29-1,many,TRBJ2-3,CSVVSRPGRSVSTDTQYF,TGCAGCGTTGTGAGTCGGCCAGGGCGCTCGGTTAGCACAGATACGCAGTATTTT
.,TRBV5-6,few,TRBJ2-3,CASSPGAGTDTQYF,TGTGCCAGCAGCCCCGGGGCGGGCACAGATACGCAGTATTTT
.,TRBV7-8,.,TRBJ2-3,CASSPGDVDTQYF,TGTGCCAGCAGCCCGGGAGATGTAGATACGCAGTATTTT
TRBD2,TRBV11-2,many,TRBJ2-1,CASSLQAGGYNEQFF,TGTGCCAGCAGCTTACAGGCGGGAGGATACAATGAGCAGTTCTTC
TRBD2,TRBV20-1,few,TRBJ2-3,CSARDGGLAGGTQYF,TGCAGTGCTAGAGATGGGGGGCTAGCGGGAGGTACGCAGTATTTT
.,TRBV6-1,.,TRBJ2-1,CASSRLMVSYNEQFF,TGTGCCAGCAGTAGACTCATGGTATCCTACAATGAGCAGTTCTTC
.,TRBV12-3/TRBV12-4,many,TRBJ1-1,CASSQGVRTEAFF,TGTGCCAGCAGTCAAGGCGTTAGGACTGAAGCTTTCTTT
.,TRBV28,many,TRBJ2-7,CASSAAQARLYEQYF,TGTGCCAGCAGCGCCGCGCAGGCGAGACTCTACGAGCAGTACTTC
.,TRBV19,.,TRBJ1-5,CASSYGTANQPQHF,TGTGCCAGTAGTTACGGGACGGCCAATCAGCCCCAGCATTTT
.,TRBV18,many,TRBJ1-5,CASSRTQGGGNQPQHF,TGTGCCAGCTCTCGAACCCAGGGTGGGGGCAATCAGCCCCAGCATTTT
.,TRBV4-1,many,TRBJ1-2,CASSQATNTGKGYTF,TGCGCCAGCAGCCAAGCTACCAACACGGGGAAGGGCTACACCTTC
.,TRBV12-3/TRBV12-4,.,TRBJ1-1,CASRIAGHTEAFF,TGTGCCAGCAGAATCGCAGGGCACACTGAAGCTTTCTTT
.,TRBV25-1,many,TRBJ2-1,CASSGTGNEQFF,TGTGCCAGCAGTGGGACGGGCAATGAGCAGTTCTTC
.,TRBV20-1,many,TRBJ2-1,CSAQGWGREMNEQFF,TGCAGTGCTCAGGGGTGGGGGCGGGAGATGAATGAGCAGTTCTTC